One sample yielded the 25 T cell receptor beta chains listed below, sequenced in a study of response to subunit inactivated influenza vaccine. TCRdb reprocessed the RT-PCR reads with MiXCR, giving one entry per CDR3 protein. The table lists about 780,000 distinct CDR3 sequences, roughly 18% of them singletons, with approximately 10% in the top ten. The sequencing here drew on PBMCs from blood, taken around 5 days after vaccination. These receptor sequences come from a man aged 50 or older who received an inactivated influenza vaccine.

The rearrangement uses TRBV9 and TRBJ1-4; possibly TRBD1 for D (5 bases). Looked up from germline, CDR1 is SGDLS and CDR2 is YYNGEE. The CDR3 length is 15 residues. Trimming pared 0 bases from V and 8 bases from J, leaving 14 bases between. CDR3 sequence (DNA): TGTGCCAGCAGCGTAGGTCGCGGGGGAGGCGAAAAACTGTTTTTT. Protein: CASSVGRGGGEKLFF. Full variable domain (rest looked up from reference TRBV9 and TRBJ1-4): DSGVTQTPKHLITATGQRVTLRCSPRSGDLSVYWYQQSLDQGLQFLIQYYNGEERAKGNILERFSAQQFPDLHSELNLSSLELGDSALYFCASSVGRGGGEKLFFGSGTQLSVL.

This clonotype has only a few counts. The chain employs TRBV9 and TRBJ2-3; TRBD2 might be the D (6 bases). Germline CDR1 is SGDLS and CDR2 is YYNGEE. This CDR3 is built from 15 residues. Trimming left V 4 bases short and J 0 bases short, with 12 bases between. The DNA for the CDR3 is TGTGCCAGCAGCTCCCTAGCGACTAGCACAGATACGCAGTATTTT. Protein product: CASSSLATSTDTQYF.

This clonotype appeared a few times. The chain has TRBV29-1 and TRBJ1-5; a possible D gene is TRBD1 (6 bases). The CDR3 contains 15 residues. Germline values: CDR1 SQVTM, CDR2 ANQGSEA. The V end lost 5 bases, the J end lost 5 bases, and 19 bases lay between the germline ends. This CDR3 reads CSVSLTGRTDQPQHF. CDR3 nucleotides: TGCAGCGTTTCCTTAACAGGCCGGACAGATCAGCCCCAGCATTTT. The whole variable domain, filled in from reference TRBV29-1 and TRBJ1-5, reads SAVISQKPSRDICQRGTSLTIQCQVDSQVTMMFWYRQQPGQSLTLIATANQGSEATYESGFVIDKFPISRPNLTFSTLTVSNMSPEDSSIYLCSVSLTGRTDQPQHFGDGTRLSIL.

This clonotype has a count of ten or more. The chain recombines TRBV5-1 with TRBJ2-7; the D gene is possibly TRBD2 (6 bases). Trimming shortened V by 5 bases and J by 3 bases, and 18 bases separated the two germline ends. Germline V lookup: CDR1 SGHRS, CDR2 YFSETQ. The CDR3 runs to 15 residues. CDR3 amino acids: CASRFSLASDYEQYF. The DNA for the CDR3 is TGCGCCAGCAGATTCTCTCTAGCGTCCGACTACGAGCAGTACTTC. Based on the CDR3 plus reference TRBV5-1 and TRBJ2-7, the full variable domain is KAGVTQTPRYLIKTRGQQVTLSCSPISGHRSVSWYQQTPGQGLQFLFEYFSETQRNKGNFPGRFSGRQFSNSRSEMNVSTLELGDSALYLCASRFSLASDYEQYFGPGTRLTVT.

This chain uses TRBV10-3 with TRBJ1-3; 9 positions match TRBD1. This CDR3 spans 16 amino acids. CDR1 and CDR2 (germline): ENHRY, SYGVKD. V was clipped by 6 bases and J by 1 base; unmatched bases: 7. The CDR3 here is CAIRPGTGLSGNTIYF. The CDR3 DNA reads TGTGCCATCAGACCCGGGACAGGGCTTTCTGGAAACACCATATATTTT.

The V gene is TRBV5-1, the J gene TRBJ2-5, with TRBD2 matching over 8 bases. With 1 base clipped from V and 2 bases from J, the junction kept 10 bases outside the gene matches. This CDR3 region has 17 residues. Germline loops: CDR1 SGHRS, CDR2 YFSETQ. In DNA, the CDR3 is TGCGCCAGCAGCTTGACTAGCGGACGAGAATTACAAGAGACCCAGTACTTC. Amino acids: CASSLTSGRELQETQYF.

V usage is TRBV10-2 and J usage is TRBJ2-7; 11 bases are a match to TRBD2. CDR3 length: 16 residues. Losses at the gene ends were 7 bases for V and 2 bases for J; bases not matched to a gene: 10. Germline loops: CDR1 WSHSY, CDR2 SAAADI. CDR3 in DNA: TGCGCCAGCACCCGGACCCGTAGCGGGGGGGCCTACGAGCAGTACTTC. This translates into CASTRTRSGGAYEQYF.

This clonotype was observed a handful of times. The gene calls are TRBV7-2 and TRBJ2-7; TRBD2 matches 7 bases. The germline V gene has CDR1 SGHTA and CDR2 FQGNSA. The CDR3 runs 14 residues. J gave up 5 bases and V 3 bases, and 7 bases lay outside the gene matches. In DNA, the CDR3 is TGTGCCAGCAGCTTGGCCGCGGGGGAAAACGAGCAGTACTTC. Encoded protein: CASSLAAGENEQYF.

The chain carries TRBV30 and TRBJ2-5; D tentatively fits TRBD1 or TRBD2 (6 bases each). The CDR3 length is 15 residues. Per germline, CDR1 GTSNPN and CDR2 SVGIG (reference sequence). V lost 2 bases and J 1 base, leaving 14 bases between the germline ends. The chain's CDR3 is CAWSWRGTLQETQYF. The CDR3 region has the DNA TGTGCCTGGAGTTGGAGGGGGACCCTCCAAGAGACCCAGTACTTC.

This clonotype was detected only a few times. The chain combines TRBV28 with TRBJ2-2; D is unresolved. Germline V gives CDR1 MDHEN, CDR2 SYDVKM. The ends were cut back, 5 bases at V and 8 bases at J, with 12 bases in the middle. This CDR3 is built from 13 residues. CDR3 sequence (DNA): TGTGCCAGCAGTCTACAAAATTTGGGGGAGCTGTTTTTT. Its protein product is CASSLQNLGELFF.

The V gene is TRBV7-2, the J gene TRBJ2-1; TRBD2 matches 8 bases. The CDR3 is made up of 17 amino acids. With V trimmed by 2 bases and J by 4 bases, 10 bases remained unmatched. The germline CDR1 and CDR2 sequences are SGHTA and FQGNSA. CDR3 sequence reads: CASSLQTSAWGYNEQFF. As DNA, the CDR3 is TGTGCCAGCAGCTTACAGACTAGCGCCTGGGGGTACAATGAGCAGTTCTTC.

This clonotype was detected ten times or more. The J gene is TRBJ2-2, the V gene TRBV5-1; D is perhaps TRBD1 (6 bases). The germline V gene encodes CDR1 SGHRS and CDR2 YFSETQ. The length of the CDR3 is 16 residues. Between the trimmed V and J ends, which lost 4 bases and 5 bases, there was a span of 18 bases. The CDR3 nucleotides read TGCGCCAGCAGCCCCCGCTTGGGGGCGAGAACCGGGGAGCTGTTTTTT. Its protein product is CASSPRLGARTGELFF.

This clonotype was found many times. The rearrangement joins TRBV12-3 or TRBV12-4 to TRBJ2-1; a possible D gene is TRBD1 (6 bases). V shed 3 bases and J shed 6 bases, with 9 bases lying between them. The CDR3 loop spans 13 amino acids. The CDR3 sequence is CASSFGGPNEQFF. The CDR3, as DNA: TGTGCCAGCAGTTTTGGGGGCCCCAATGAGCAGTTCTTC.

The chain employs TRBV20-1 and TRBJ1-4, with D possibly being TRBD1 (5 bases). Trimming left V 0 bases short and J 4 bases short, with 15 bases between. CDR3 length equals 16 residues. The V gene's germline CDR1 is DFQATT and CDR2 SNEGSKA (reference sequence). CDR3 residues: CSARDNGREYNEKLFF. The CDR3 nucleotides are TGCAGTGCTAGAGATAACGGCAGGGAGTATAATGAAAAACTGTTTTTT.

This clonotype appeared a few times. The chain recombines TRBV7-8 with TRBJ2-3; D is perhaps TRBD2 (6 bases). The CDR3 is 15 residues long. CDR1 is SGHVS, CDR2 FQNEAQ, per germline. Trimming pared 2 bases from V and 5 bases from J, leaving 14 bases between. The DNA for the CDR3 is TGTGCCAGCAGCTTATTCTCGGGAGCGGAAGATACGCAGTATTTT. This sequence encodes CASSLFSGAEDTQYF.

The chain couples TRBV9 to TRBJ1-2; 9 bases are shared with TRBD1. Germline CDR1 SGDLS, CDR2 YYNGEE. V gave up 3 bases and J gave up 9 bases; unmatched junction bases: 3. The CDR3 has 12 amino acids. The CDR3 reads CASSAGTGRYTF. CDR3 DNA sequence: TGTGCCAGCAGCGCAGGGACAGGGCGCTACACCTTC.

This clonotype has more than one count but fewer than ten. The chain combines TRBV5-1 with TRBJ2-7; either TRBD1 or TRBD2 may fit D (5 bases each). Germline CDR1 SGHRS, CDR2 YFSETQ. With 0 bases removed from V and 4 bases from J, the gap between germline ends came to 14 bases. The CDR3 spans 15 residues. CDR3 bases: TGCGCCAGCAGCTTGGGATCGGGACCCAGATACGAGCAGTACTTC. Amino acids: CASSLGSGPRYEQYF. Full variable domain (outside the CDR3, taken from reference TRBV5-1 and TRBJ2-7): KAGVTQTPRYLIKTRGQQVTLSCSPISGHRSVSWYQQTPGQGLQFLFEYFSETQRNKGNFPGRFSGRQFSNSRSEMNVSTLELGDSALYLCASSLGSGPRYEQYFGPGTRLTVT.

This clonotype was seen a few times. This chain joins TRBV12-3 or TRBV12-4 and TRBJ1-2, with D possibly TRBD1 on 6 matching bases. Trimming shortened V by 4 bases and J by 4 bases, and 13 bases separated the two germline ends. This CDR3 region has 14 residues. CDR3 sequence reads: CASSSAGAIYGYTF. CDR3 sequence (DNA): TGTGCCAGCAGTTCTGCGGGGGCGATCTATGGCTACACCTTC.

The V call is TRBV7-3, the J call TRBJ2-3; 7 bases map to TRBD1. The CDR3 loop spans 13 amino acids. Germline assignment: CDR1 SGHTA and CDR2 FQGTGA. With V trimmed by 5 bases and J by 4 bases, 3 bases remained unmatched. The CDR3, as DNA: TGTGCCAGCAGCGAGACAGGGCCAGATACGCAGTATTTT. It translates to CASSETGPDTQYF.

This clonotype was recorded a few times. Given the absence of the conserved phenylalanine or tryptophan at the CDR3 end, a read error is likely. The DNA is left out, because the CDR3 cannot be placed on it with certainty; the CDR3 is given as TCRdb lists it. The chain links TRBV11-2 to TRBJ2-1; the listed D gene, TRBD2, was not tested against the DNA. Germline CDR1 is SGHAT and CDR2 is FQNNGV. The CDR3 has 13 residues if both end residues are counted. CDR3 region: CASSFTRRGPSTG.

This clonotype came up many times. This rearrangement joins TRBV25-1 to TRBJ2-1; 9 positions match TRBD2. CDR1 is MGHDK, CDR2 SYGVNS, per germline. The V gene end was trimmed by 2 bases and the J gene end by 4 bases; junction bases not matched to a gene: 0. The CDR3 sequence is 14 residues long. CDR3 region: CASSEAGGYNEQFF. The CDR3 DNA sequence: TGTGCCAGCAGTGAAGCGGGAGGGTACAATGAGCAGTTCTTC.

DNA for the CDR3: TGCGCCAGCAGCCCTCGATCTCTTGGGGCCAACGTCCTGACTTTC. Its protein product is CASSPRSLGANVLTF. This rearrangement joins TRBV5-1 to TRBJ2-6; no definite D call. Trimming took 4 bases from V and 3 from J, leaving 11 bases between them. Germline-derived CDR1 and CDR2 are SGHRS and YFSETQ. There are 15 residues in the CDR3. Together with reference TRBV5-1 and TRBJ2-6, the CDR3 gives the full variable domain: KAGVTQTPRYLIKTRGQQVTLSCSPISGHRSVSWYQQTPGQGLQFLFEYFSETQRNKGNFPGRFSGRQFSNSRSEMNVSTLELGDSALYLCASSPRSLGANVLTFGAGSRLTVL.

This sequence joins TRBV7-3 and TRBJ2-1, with D perhaps being TRBD1 or TRBD2 (5 bases each). The CDR3 has 13 residues. Trimming shortened V by 1 base and J by 8 bases, and 9 bases separated the two germline ends. Germline V CDR1 and CDR2: SGHTA, FQGTGA. CDR3: CASSLSRGDEQFF. CDR3 DNA sequence: TGTGCCAGCAGCTTAAGTCGAGGGGATGAGCAGTTCTTC.

This clonotype was seen only a few times. The V and J genes are TRBV20-1 and TRBJ2-5, with TRBD2 identical over 12 bases. The J segment lost 1 base and the V segment lost 5 bases, leaving 2 bases of the junction unmatched. The germline V gene has CDR1 DFQATT and CDR2 SNEGSKA (reference sequence). This CDR3 spans 14 amino acids. DNA for the CDR3: TGCAGTGCTTCTAGCGGGGGGGCCCAAGAGACCCAGTACTTC. Translating it yields CSASSGGAQETQYF.

The rearrangement joins TRBV10-3 to TRBJ2-1, with 16 positions matching TRBD2. V lost 3 bases, J lost 4 bases, and 9 bases stayed unmatched. CDR1 is ENHRY and CDR2 is SYGVKD in the germline V gene. The CDR3 runs 19 residues. CDR3 sequence (DNA): TGTGCCATCAGTGATCCCGGGACTAGCGGGAGGGCCATTTACAATGAGCAGTTCTTC. The encoded protein is CAISDPGTSGRAIYNEQFF.